These 20 T cell receptor beta chains share one sample of origin, sequenced in a study of shared clonotypes between healthy human individuals. Only CD45RO-negative cells positively selected for CCR7 counted as naive CD8 cells, so terminally differentiated effector memory CD45RA+ cells were excluded. TCRdb keeps only in-frame clones here, not all; method: immunoSEQ multiplex PCR. The sample lists roughly 600,000 clones; roughly 98% were seen once. The sequencing input was naive CD8+ T cells sorted from blood. These receptors were collected from a young man in good health.

The chain links TRBV21-1 to TRBJ2-1; the D call of TRBD1 is as the table states it, not checked on the DNA. TRBV21-1 is deemed a pseudogene. CDR3 length: 15 amino acids. The CDR3 here is CASSKMERDRNEQFF. For the CDR3, the DNA is TGTGCCAGCAGCAAAATGGAGCGGGACAGGAATGAGCAGTTCTTC.

The rearrangement uses TRBV6-6 and TRBJ2-3; D might be TRBD2 (5 bases). Germline CDR1 and CDR2: MNHNY and SVGAGI (reference sequence). This CDR3 comprises 12 residues. Trimming stripped 8 bases from V and 2 bases from J, with 8 bases between. The CDR3, as DNA: TGTGCCAGCTGGAGGCCCACAGATACGCAGTATTTT. It yields the protein CASWRPTDTQYF.

The V and J genes are TRBV6-4 and TRBJ2-1; 12 bases map to TRBD1. Germline V CDR1 and CDR2: MRHNA, SNTAGT. CDR3 size: 17 residues. Trimming removed 4 bases from V and 7 bases from J; junction bases left unmatched: 11. CDR3 residues: CASSGQVRDRGRNEQFF. The CDR3 coding sequence is TGTGCCAGCAGTGGGCAAGTCCGGGACAGGGGGCGAAATGAGCAGTTCTTC.

The chain links TRBV6-5 to TRBJ2-5; 10 nucleotides agree with TRBD2. The CDR3 is 16 amino acids. Germline-derived CDR1 and CDR2 are MNHEY and SVGAGI. Trimming at V came to 2 bases and at J to 0 bases, leaving 3 bases not matched to a gene. The CDR3 is CASSYAGTSDQETQYF. DNA of the CDR3: TGTGCCAGCAGTTACGCTGGGACTAGCGACCAAGAGACCCAGTACTTC.

Turning to this clone: The germline gene is not matched at one end of the junction; a read error may be the cause. The identical CDR3 is also encoded by other nucleotide sequences in the sample. V is TRBV29-1 and J is TRBJ1-1; D unclear. This CDR3 spans 11 amino acids. Germline values: CDR1 SQVTM, CDR2 ANQGSEA. In DNA, the CDR3 is TGCAGCGTTGAGGATAACACTGAGGCTTTCTTT. Encoded protein: CSVEDNTEAFF.

The gene calls are TRBV4-2 and TRBJ2-1; D might be TRBD2 (5 bases). This CDR3 region has 14 residues. Trimming took off 2 bases at V and 8 bases at J, with 13 bases between the two ends. From germline, CDR1 is LGHNA and CDR2 YNFKEQ. In DNA form, the CDR3 reads TGTGCCAGCAGCCAATGGGGAGCTGGGGATGAGCAGTTCTTC. It is translated as CASSQWGAGDEQFF.

This sequence joins TRBV4-2 and TRBJ1-5, with D possibly matching TRBD1 (6 bases). Germline loops: CDR1 LGHNA, CDR2 YNFKEQ. The CDR3 sequence is 16 residues long. The V end lost 5 bases, the J end lost 5 bases, and 19 bases lay between the germline ends. As DNA, the CDR3 is TGTGCCAGCAGCTTACTAGGGGGGGACACCGATCAGCCCCAGCATTTT. Residues: CASSLLGGDTDQPQHF.

The gene calls are TRBV13 and TRBJ1-2; 9 bases fit TRBD1. This CDR3 is 14 amino acids long. Germline V gene data show CDR1 as PRHDT and CDR2 as FYEKMQ (reference sequence). Trimming cost V 5 bases and J 6 bases; bases outside gene matches: 7. CDR3 DNA sequence: TGTGCCAGCAGCCCGGGACAGGGAATTGATGGCTACACCTTC. Translating it yields CASSPGQGIDGYTF.

The chain combines TRBV4-1 with TRBJ1-4; 7 nucleotides align to TRBD1. The CDR3 is 17 amino acids. Unmatched junction bases numbered 6, after V lost 0 bases and J lost 2 bases. The germline gives CDR1 MGHRA, CDR2 YSYEKL. The CDR3 coding sequence is TGCGCCAGCAGCCAAGAATGGGGGACAGCCACTAATGAAAAACTGTTTTTT. Protein product: CASSQEWGTATNEKLFF.

About this clone: Other DNA sequences in this sample translate to the same CDR3. The chain combines TRBV29-1 with TRBJ2-7; no definite D call. Trimming removed 1 base from V and 0 bases from J, with 7 bases in between. Per germline, CDR1 SQVTM and CDR2 ANQGSEA. This CDR3 is built from 13 residues. The CDR3 region has the DNA TGCAGCGTTGAAGGGCCATCCTCCTACGAGCAGTACTTC. Its protein product is CSVEGPSSYEQYF.

The chain employs TRBV7-8 and TRBJ1-1; D is unresolved. V was clipped by 3 bases and J by 3 bases, with 8 bases between them. Germline lookup yields CDR1 SGHVS and CDR2 FQNEAQ. This CDR3 is built from 13 residues. The CDR3, as DNA: TGTGCCAGCAGCTTCGGCGACGACACTGAAGCTTTCTTT. As protein: CASSFGDDTEAFF.

The chain carries TRBV9 and TRBJ1-2; TRBD1 agrees at 7 bases. This CDR3 is 12 amino acids long. V dropped 7 bases and J dropped 6; count of bases not matched to a gene: 6. Germline V CDR1 and CDR2: SGDLS, YYNGEE. The CDR3 loop is CASGGQYHGYTF. DNA of the CDR3: TGTGCCAGCGGGGGACAGTACCATGGCTACACCTTC.

The chain uses TRBV29-1 and TRBJ2-7; perhaps TRBD1 as D (5 bases). The CDR3 contains 13 residues. Per the germline V gene, CDR1 is SQVTM and CDR2 is ANQGSEA. Trimming stripped 4 bases from V and 2 bases from J, with 12 bases between. The CDR3 nucleotides are TGCAGCGTTGCCCCGACAGCCGCCTACGAGCAGTACTTC. Translated: CSVAPTAAYEQYF.

This rearrangement joins TRBV7-9 to TRBJ1-4; D gene uncertain. The germline CDR1 and CDR2 sequences are SEHNR and FQNEAQ (reference sequence). CDR3 length equals 16 residues. The ends were cut back, 5 bases at V and 0 bases at J, with 13 bases in the middle. The DNA for the CDR3 is TGTGCCAGCAGCAAACAAGCAGATTCAACTAATGAAAAACTGTTTTTT. This translates into CASSKQADSTNEKLFF.

The chain uses TRBV6-5 and TRBJ2-1; 11 positions match TRBD2. The ends lost 6 bases at V and 3 bases at J; junction bases unmatched: 4. The CDR3 totals 15 residues. Germline V gives CDR1 MNHEY, CDR2 SVGAGI. In DNA, the CDR3 is TGTGCCAGCAGCAGACTAGCGGGATACTACAATGAGCAGTTCTTC. Translation: CASSRLAGYYNEQFF.

The V gene is TRBV9, the J gene TRBJ2-1, with TRBD2 matching over 8 bases. The germline V gene has CDR1 SGDLS and CDR2 YYNGEE. V gave up 0 bases and J gave up 5 bases; unmatched junction bases: 1. This CDR3 spans 14 amino acids. This CDR3 reads CASSVGLANNEQFF. In nucleotides, the CDR3 is TGTGCCAGCAGCGTAGGACTAGCGAACAATGAGCAGTTCTTC.

This chain links TRBV11-3 with TRBJ2-7; D gene unclear. The CDR3 is made up of 14 amino acids. The V end lost 5 bases, the J end lost 3 bases, and 14 bases lay between the germline ends. Germline loops: CDR1 SGHNT, CDR2 YENEEA. The CDR3 sequence: CASSPSNGDYEQYF. CDR3 nucleotides: TGTGCCAGCAGCCCCTCAAATGGGGACTACGAGCAGTACTTC.

The chain links TRBV7-9 to TRBJ2-1; 11 bases match TRBD2. The V gene end was trimmed by 5 bases and the J gene end by 8 bases; junction bases not matched to a gene: 8. Germline assignment: CDR1 SEHNR and CDR2 FQNEAQ (reference sequence). This CDR3 has 15 amino acids. CDR3 bases: TGTGCCAGCAGCCTCCCGGGACTAGCGGCCTATGAGCAGTTCTTC. Its translation is CASSLPGLAAYEQFF.

The chain uses TRBV27 and TRBJ1-5; D is unclear. This CDR3 is 15 amino acids long. Trimming took off 6 bases at V and 7 bases at J, with 19 bases between the two ends. Germline values: CDR1 MNHEY, CDR2 SMNVEV (reference sequence). The CDR3 protein is CASSPATNPFQPQHF. CDR3 nucleotides: TGTGCCAGCAGCCCTGCAACAAACCCCTTCCAGCCCCAGCATTTT.

This chain connects TRBV6-1 to TRBJ2-7, with D unresolved. V gave up 7 bases and J gave up 3 bases, with 10 bases separating them. This CDR3 contains 12 residues. Per the germline V gene, CDR1 is MNHNS and CDR2 is SASEGT. This CDR3 is CASKEIHYEQYF. As DNA, the CDR3 is TGTGCCAGCAAGGAGATTCACTACGAGCAGTACTTC.